The 8 T cell receptor beta chains below come from one sample, sequenced in a study of CD8 T cells in Susac syndrome. RNA totalling roughly 0.45 to 1 ug underwent reverse transcription with random hexamers. TCRdb reprocessed the immunoSEQ multiplex PCR reads via MiXCR and lists one record per CDR3 protein. This repertoire shows about 190,000 distinct CDR3 sequences, approximately 93% found once; its top ten account for 0.1%. Material: CD4+ T cells from PBMCs. These receptors originate from a human donor in good health.

This clonotype was seen just once. The CDR3 DNA follows: TGTGCCAGCAACCCACGGGGCCCTGGCGAGCAGTACTTC. Translated, it gives CASNPRGPGEQYF. This chain connects TRBV11-2 to TRBJ2-7; D assignment may be TRBD1 or TRBD2 (5 bases each). V gave up 7 bases and J gave up 6 bases, with 16 bases separating them. Germline CDR1 SGHAT, CDR2 FQNNGV. This CDR3 contains 13 residues.

DNA for the CDR3: TGTGCCAGCAGCTTATGGGGGACTCGACCAACCTACGAGCAGTACTTC. Translating it yields CASSLWGTRPTYEQYF. The V call is TRBV7-2, the J call TRBJ2-7; D may be TRBD2 (6 bases). CDR1 is SGHTA, CDR2 FQGNSA, per germline. The CDR3 consists of 16 residues. V was trimmed by 2 bases and J by 2 bases, leaving 16 bases between them.

This chain joins TRBV28 and TRBJ1-1; unclear D gene. This CDR3 has 16 amino acids. V was pared by 4 bases and J by 1 base, with 16 bases between. Germline V CDR1 and CDR2: MDHEN, SYDVKM. The CDR3 DNA follows: TGTGCCAGCAGTTCCCCGTTCGGGAGGGAGAACACTGAAGCTTTCTTT. Protein product: CASSSPFGRENTEAFF.

The chain joins TRBV25-1 to TRBJ1-2, with 8 bases lining up with TRBD1. The length of the CDR3 is 15 residues. Per the germline V gene, CDR1 is MGHDK and CDR2 is SYGVNS. After removal of 2 bases from V and 7 bases from J, the junction contained 9 bases not matched to a gene. CDR3 protein: CASSETRQGRVGYTF. The CDR3 region has the DNA TGTGCCAGCAGTGAAACCCGACAGGGGAGGGTTGGCTACACCTTC.

J is TRBJ2-7 and V is TRBV7-9, with 7 bases matching TRBD1. This CDR3 has 15 residues. V shed 1 base and J 5 bases; nucleotides not matched to a gene: 8. Per germline, CDR1 SEHNR and CDR2 FQNEAQ (reference sequence). CDR3: CASSLEGQWIDEQYF. The CDR3 region has the DNA TGTGCCAGCAGCTTAGAGGGACAGTGGATAGACGAGCAGTACTTC.

V and J are TRBV6-5 and TRBJ1-2, with D perhaps TRBD1 (6 bases). V was cut by 2 bases and J by 0 bases, with 13 bases left in between. The CDR3 is 16 residues long. Germline V gives CDR1 MNHEY, CDR2 SVGAGI. The CDR3 DNA is TGTGCCAGCAGTTACACCACGACAGGTTCTAACTATGGCTACACCTTC. Its translation is CASSYTTTGSNYGYTF.

The V call is TRBV12-3 or TRBV12-4, the J call TRBJ2-7; 8 bases match TRBD1. This CDR3 region has 16 residues. With V trimmed by 0 bases and J by 6 bases, 10 bases remained unmatched. CDR3: CASSLAPGQGSAEQYF. The CDR3 region has the DNA TGTGCCAGCAGTTTAGCCCCCGGACAGGGCTCTGCCGAGCAGTACTTC.

This chain connects TRBV20-1 to TRBJ2-4; D perhaps matches TRBD2 (7 bases). Germline-derived CDR1 and CDR2 are DFQATT and SNEGSKA (reference sequence). The CDR3 sequence is 15 residues long. The V and J ends lost 5 bases and 2 bases respectively, with 16 bases between them. The CDR3 region has the DNA TGCAGTGCTTACGGGGGGCGAGTCACCAAAAACATTCAGTACTTC. Protein product: CSAYGGRVTKNIQYF.